Below, 23 T cell receptor beta chains from the same sample are listed, as sequenced in a study of T-cell reconstitution after alpha-beta-depleted transplantation in children. Preparation of the TCRbeta library used unique molecular identifiers. TCRdb reanalysed the PCR reads using MiXCR and keeps one entry per CDR3 protein. The sample has 550,000 to 800,000 distinct CDR3 sequences; over 10% are singletons. This sample comprised PBMCs, obtained before TCRalphabeta/CD19-depleted stem cell transplant. The source is a girl aged 2-15 years with congenital amegakaryocytic thrombocytopenia, due to receive a stem cell transplant.

At least ten counts were recorded for this clonotype. The J gene is TRBJ2-2, the V gene TRBV7-9, with 11 bases identical to TRBD2. CDR3 length: 17 residues. V trimming: 5 bases; J trimming: 4 bases; junction bases outside the gene matches: 9. Germline V CDR1 and CDR2: SEHNR, FQNEAQ (reference sequence). The CDR3 coding sequence is TGTGCCAGCAGCCCAACACTAGCGGGAGTGCTCACCGGGGAGCTGTTTTTT. It encodes CASSPTLAGVLTGELFF.

At least ten counts were recorded for this clonotype. This chain uses TRBV6-6 with TRBJ2-1, with D unclear. Per germline, CDR1 MNHNY and CDR2 SVGAGI (reference sequence). Trimming stripped 2 bases from V and 3 bases from J, with 2 bases between. This CDR3 is 12 amino acids long. CDR3 nucleotide sequence: TGTGCCAGCAGTTACCACTACAATGAGCAGTTCTTC. Translating it yields CASSYHYNEQFF.

There are many counts of this clonotype. The J gene is TRBJ2-7, the V gene TRBV5-1, with TRBD2 matching 7 bases. This CDR3 region has 14 residues. The germline gives CDR1 SGHRS, CDR2 YFSETQ. V shed 0 bases and J 3 bases; nucleotides not matched to a gene: 3. As DNA, the CDR3 is TGCGCCAGCAGCTTGGGACTAGCAATCTACGAGCAGTACTTC. Its translation is CASSLGLAIYEQYF.

This clonotype has ten or more counts. The chain combines TRBV7-2 with TRBJ2-7; D is unresolved. There are 13 residues in the CDR3. Per germline, CDR1 SGHTA and CDR2 FQGNSA. V was trimmed by 1 base and J by 7 bases, leaving 11 bases between them. The DNA for the CDR3 is TGTGCCAGCAGCTTAGGAGAGGTGGGAGAGCAGTACTTC. It codes for CASSLGEVGEQYF.

The chain recombines TRBV29-1 with TRBJ1-5; 9 bases are a match to TRBD1. The V and J ends lost 7 bases and 0 bases, in that order; junction bases with no gene match: 16. The CDR3 runs 18 residues. The germline V gene encodes CDR1 SQVTM and CDR2 ANQGSEA. The CDR3 spells CSDYRGQPDPLSNQPQHF. In nucleotides, the CDR3 is TGCAGCGATTACAGGGGGCAACCCGATCCCCTTAGCAATCAGCCCCAGCATTTT.

In this sample, this clonotype turned up many times. This chain connects TRBV5-1 to TRBJ2-3; D uncertain. The V end lost 4 bases, the J end lost 4 bases, and 13 bases lay between the germline ends. This CDR3 is built from 14 residues. Germline V CDR1 and CDR2: SGHRS, YFSETQ. The CDR3 sequence: CASSPGPEADTQYF. As DNA, the CDR3 is TGCGCCAGCAGCCCAGGCCCTGAGGCAGATACGCAGTATTTT.

The rearrangement uses TRBV28 and TRBJ2-3; 7 positions agree with TRBD1. Germline lookup yields CDR1 MDHEN and CDR2 SYDVKM. This CDR3 is 18 amino acids long. V lost 2 bases and J lost 2; bases outside the gene matches: 13. CDR3 residues: CASSLTGQTTIYTDTQYF. The DNA of the CDR3 is TGTGCCAGCAGTTTAACGGGACAGACAACAATCTACACAGATACGCAGTATTTT.

This clonotype came up many times. V is TRBV5-1 and J is TRBJ2-1, with unresolved D. Germline V gives CDR1 SGHRS, CDR2 YFSETQ. V lost 4 bases and J 7 bases, leaving 9 bases between the germline ends. The CDR3 contains 12 residues. The CDR3 DNA reads TGCGCCAGCAGCGCCTCTAGGAATGAGCAGTTCTTC. This encodes CASSASRNEQFF.

The rearrangement links TRBV11-2 to TRBJ1-2; TRBD1 matches 7 bases. The germline gives CDR1 SGHAT, CDR2 FQNNGV. V was pared by 5 bases and J by 6 bases, with 9 bases of the junction left unmatched. The CDR3 has 14 residues. The CDR3 reads CASSDPGQLDGYTF. CDR3 in DNA: TGTGCCAGCAGCGACCCGGGACAGCTCGATGGCTACACCTTC.

For this clonotype: The junction and the germline gene differ at one end; a read error may be behind it. The chain uses TRBV2 and TRBJ2-5; 10 bases fit TRBD2. Looked up from germline, CDR1 is SNHLY and CDR2 is FYNNEI. The length of the CDR3 is 18 residues. CDR3 bases: TGTGCCGGCAGATACGGGACTAGCGCACCCCTCCCCCAAGAGACCCAGTACTTC. Protein sequence: CAGRYGTSAPLPQETQYF.

The sample holds a few counts of this clonotype. This chain uses TRBV25-1 with TRBJ1-4, with no clear D. Trimming shortened V by 4 bases and J by 1 base, and 1 base separated the two germline ends. This CDR3 region has 12 residues. Germline assignment: CDR1 MGHDK and CDR2 SYGVNS. CDR3 DNA sequence: TGTGCCAGCAGTGGAACTAATGAAAAACTGTTTTTT. Protein: CASSGTNEKLFF. Combining the CDR3 with reference TRBV25-1 and TRBJ1-4 gives the whole variable domain EADIYQTPRYLVIGTGKKITLECSQTMGHDKMYWYQQDPGMELHLIHYSYGVNSTEKGDLSSESTVSRIRTEHFPLTLESARPSHTSQYLCASSGTNEKLFFGSGTQLSVL.

This clonotype was observed a handful of times. The V and J genes are TRBV18 and TRBJ2-5; 7 nucleotides match TRBD1. V lost 5 bases to trimming and J lost 4 bases; unmatched junction nucleotides: 10. Germline V lookup: CDR1 KGHSH, CDR2 LQKENI. The CDR3 length is 15 residues. The CDR3 bases are TGTGCCAGCTCATGGACAGGCGACCCCAGAGAGACCCAGTACTTC. Its protein is CASSWTGDPRETQYF.

This clonotype was observed a handful of times. The CDR3 loop is CASSGPGPRGGNEQFF. For the CDR3, the DNA is TGTGCCAGCAGTGGACCGGGTCCCCGGGGAGGCAATGAGCAGTTCTTC. This chain uses TRBV2 with TRBJ2-1; tentative D call: TRBD2 (6 bases). There are 16 residues in the CDR3. CDR1 is SNHLY and CDR2 is FYNNEI in the germline V gene. The V gene lost 4 bases and the J gene lost 6 bases, with 19 bases spanning the gap.

With regard to this clonotype: This sequence may be a read error, since a much larger clone differs from it by one base. The chain links TRBV4-2 to TRBJ1-2, with D possibly TRBD1 on 6 matching bases. This CDR3 has 18 amino acids. Germline-derived CDR1 and CDR2 are LGHNA and YNFKEQ. The CDR3 DNA reads TGTGCCAGCAGCCAAGACTTAAAGGGGGGGACCCTCAACTATGGCTACATCTTC. Residues: CASSQDLKGGTLNYGYIF.

There are many counts of this clonotype. This CDR3 reads CASRLQGAGEKLFF. CDR3 bases: TGTGCCAGCAGACTACAGGGGGCAGGTGAAAAACTGTTTTTT. This rearrangement joins TRBV6-1 to TRBJ1-4, with 9 bases aligning to TRBD1. After removal of 6 bases from V and 7 bases from J, the junction contained 6 bases not matched to a gene. The CDR3 has 14 residues. Germline V CDR1 and CDR2: MNHNS, SASEGT.

This clonotype was detected ten times or more. V is TRBV20-1 and J is TRBJ1-2, with 7 bases aligning to TRBD1. The germline CDR1 and CDR2 sequences are DFQATT and SNEGSKA (reference sequence). V was pared by 3 bases and J by 3 bases, with 10 bases of the junction left unmatched. The CDR3 is 15 residues long. DNA for the CDR3: TGCAGTGCTAGCCGGGACAGAGAGGTCGACTATGGCTACACCTTC. Encoded protein: CSASRDREVDYGYTF.

Details on this clonotype: A much larger clone lies one base from this, so it may be a read error. The chain has TRBV5-1 and TRBJ2-1; 7 bases are shared with TRBD2. Germline CDR1 and CDR2: SGHRS and YFSETQ. The CDR3 consists of 16 residues. The chain's CDR3 is CATSGMRPSSYNEQFF. The DNA for the CDR3 is TGCGCCACCAGCGGGATGAGACCGAGCTCCTACAATGAGCAGTTCTTC.

The gene calls are TRBV28 and TRBJ2-4, with D perhaps matching TRBD1 or TRBD2 (6 bases each). The CDR3 sequence is 15 residues long. V was pared by 7 bases and J by 1 base, with 14 bases between. The germline V gene encodes CDR1 MDHEN and CDR2 SYDVKM. CDR3 nucleotides: TGTGCCAGCACCTGGGGGGCGGGGGCCAAAAACATTCAGTACTTC. Translation: CASTWGAGAKNIQYF.

The chain's CDR3 is CASSESGHLQTQYF. The CDR3 DNA follows: TGTGCCAGCAGTGAATCGGGCCACCTCCAGACCCAGTACTTC. The gene calls are TRBV25-1 and TRBJ2-5, with D hard to call. The germline V gene has CDR1 MGHDK and CDR2 SYGVNS. V lost 1 base and J 6 bases, leaving 12 bases between the germline ends. This CDR3 contains 14 residues.

The chain has TRBV3-1 and TRBJ2-1; 9 nucleotides match TRBD2. Germline V gene data show CDR1 as LGHDT and CDR2 as YNNKEL (reference sequence). The CDR3 has 16 residues. The V and J ends lost 1 base and 5 bases, in that order; junction bases with no gene match: 6. The CDR3 DNA sequence: TGTGCCAGCAGCCAAGTTCGGGCTAGCGGGAACAATGAGCAGTTCTTC. Translation gives CASSQVRASGNNEQFF.

This clonotype was observed a few times. At one of its ends the junction is not consistent with the germline gene, which may arise from a read error. V and J are TRBV20-1 and TRBJ2-1; 9 nucleotides match TRBD2. Looked up from germline, CDR1 is DFQATT and CDR2 is SNEGSKA (reference sequence). CDR3 length equals 17 residues. The CDR3 DNA reads TGCTGTGCTAGAGTAGAGAATAGCGGGAGTACGCGCAATGAGCAGTTCTTC. Translated, it gives CCARVENSGSTRNEQFF.

Only a few counts were recorded for this clonotype. The CDR3 bases are TGTGCCATCAGTCAGCATCAGGGACGGAGGGAGACCCAGTACTTC. Translation: CAISQHQGRRETQYF. V is TRBV10-3 and J is TRBJ2-5; D may match TRBD1 or TRBD2 (5 bases each). This CDR3 contains 15 residues. Germline CDR1 and CDR2: ENHRY and SYGVKD. Between the trimmed V and J ends, which lost 5 bases and 5 bases, there was a span of 18 bases.

This clonotype was seen repeatedly, ten times or more. The chain uses TRBV4-1 and TRBJ1-1; D not certain. Per the germline V gene, CDR1 is MGHRA and CDR2 is YSYEKL. The V and J ends lost 0 bases and 1 base respectively, with 9 bases between them. This CDR3 contains 15 residues. The chain's CDR3 is CASSQEAGGNTEAFF. CDR3 coding DNA: TGCGCCAGCAGCCAAGAGGCAGGAGGGAACACTGAAGCTTTCTTT.